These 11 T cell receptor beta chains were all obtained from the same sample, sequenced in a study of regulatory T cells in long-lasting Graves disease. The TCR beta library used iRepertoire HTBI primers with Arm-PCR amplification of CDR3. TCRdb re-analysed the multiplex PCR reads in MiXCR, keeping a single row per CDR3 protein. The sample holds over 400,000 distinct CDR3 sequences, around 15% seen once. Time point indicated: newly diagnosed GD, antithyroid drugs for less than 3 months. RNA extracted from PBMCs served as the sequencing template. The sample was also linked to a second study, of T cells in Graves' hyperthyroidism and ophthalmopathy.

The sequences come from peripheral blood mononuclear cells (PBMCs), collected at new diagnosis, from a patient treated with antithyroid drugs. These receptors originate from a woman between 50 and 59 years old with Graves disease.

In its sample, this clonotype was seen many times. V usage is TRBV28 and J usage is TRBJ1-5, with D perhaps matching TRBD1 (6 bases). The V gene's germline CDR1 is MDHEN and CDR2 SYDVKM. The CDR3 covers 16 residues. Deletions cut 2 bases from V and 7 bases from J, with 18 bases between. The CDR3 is CASSLRGAEGHQPQHF. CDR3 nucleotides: TGTGCCAGCAGTTTAAGGGGGGCAGAAGGTCACCAGCCCCAGCATTTT. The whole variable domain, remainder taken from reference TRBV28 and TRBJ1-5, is DVKVTQSSRYLVKRTGEKVFLECVQDMDHENMFWYRQDPGLGLRLIYFSYDVKMKEKGDIPEGYSVSREKKERFSLILESASTNQTSMYLCASSLRGAEGHQPQHFGDGTRLSIL.

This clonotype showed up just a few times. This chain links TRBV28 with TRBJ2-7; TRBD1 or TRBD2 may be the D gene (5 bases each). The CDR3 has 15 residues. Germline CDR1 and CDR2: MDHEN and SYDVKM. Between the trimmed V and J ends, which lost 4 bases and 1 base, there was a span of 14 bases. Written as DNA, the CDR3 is TGTGCCAGCAGTTCCGCAGGGACCCAGTCCTACGAGCAGTACTTC. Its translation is CASSSAGTQSYEQYF.

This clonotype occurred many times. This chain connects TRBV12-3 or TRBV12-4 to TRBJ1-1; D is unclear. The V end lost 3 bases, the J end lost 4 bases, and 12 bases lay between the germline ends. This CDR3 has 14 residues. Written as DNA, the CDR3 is TGTGCCAGCAGTTTTCTAGACCCCTTCACTGAAGCTTTCTTT. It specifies CASSFLDPFTEAFF.

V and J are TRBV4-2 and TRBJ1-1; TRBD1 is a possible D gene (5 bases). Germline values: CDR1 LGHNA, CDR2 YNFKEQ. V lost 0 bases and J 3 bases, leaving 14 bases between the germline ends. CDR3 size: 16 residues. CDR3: CASSQDLNRRDTEAFF. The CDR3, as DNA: TGTGCCAGCAGCCAAGATCTGAACAGGAGGGACACTGAAGCTTTCTTT.

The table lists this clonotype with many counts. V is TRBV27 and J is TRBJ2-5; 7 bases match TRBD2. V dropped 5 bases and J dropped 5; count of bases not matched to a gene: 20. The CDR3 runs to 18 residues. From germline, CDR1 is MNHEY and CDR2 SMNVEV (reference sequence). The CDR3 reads CASSPRFAGDIGGETQYF. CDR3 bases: TGTGCCAGCAGTCCCCGTTTTGCGGGAGATATAGGTGGGGAGACCCAGTACTTC.

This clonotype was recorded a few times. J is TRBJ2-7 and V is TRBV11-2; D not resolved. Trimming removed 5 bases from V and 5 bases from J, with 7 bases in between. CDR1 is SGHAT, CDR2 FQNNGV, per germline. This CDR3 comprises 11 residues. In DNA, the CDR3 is TGTGCCAGCAGCCCGATGAACGAGCAGTACTTC. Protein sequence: CASSPMNEQYF.

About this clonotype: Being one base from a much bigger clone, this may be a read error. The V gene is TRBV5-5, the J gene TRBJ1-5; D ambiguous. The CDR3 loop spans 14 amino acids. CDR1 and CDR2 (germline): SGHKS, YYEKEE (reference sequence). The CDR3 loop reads CASSLADGDHPQHF. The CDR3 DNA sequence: TGTGCCAGCAGCTTAGCAGACGGTGATCATCCCCAGCATTTT.

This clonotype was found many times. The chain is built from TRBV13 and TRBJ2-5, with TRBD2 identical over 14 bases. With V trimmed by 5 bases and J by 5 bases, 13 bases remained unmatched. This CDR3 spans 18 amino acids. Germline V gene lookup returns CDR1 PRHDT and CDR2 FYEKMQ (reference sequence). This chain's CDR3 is CASSKRLAGGPRRETQYF. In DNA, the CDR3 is TGTGCCAGCAGCAAGCGACTAGCGGGAGGGCCACGGCGGGAGACCCAGTACTTC.

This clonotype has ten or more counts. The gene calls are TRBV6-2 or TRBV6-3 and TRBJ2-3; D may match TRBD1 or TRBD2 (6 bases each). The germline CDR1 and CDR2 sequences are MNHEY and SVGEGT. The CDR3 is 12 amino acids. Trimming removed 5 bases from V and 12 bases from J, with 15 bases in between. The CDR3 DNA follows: TGTGCCAGCAGTAGGGGGGCGGACCCACAGTATTTT. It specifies CASSRGADPQYF.

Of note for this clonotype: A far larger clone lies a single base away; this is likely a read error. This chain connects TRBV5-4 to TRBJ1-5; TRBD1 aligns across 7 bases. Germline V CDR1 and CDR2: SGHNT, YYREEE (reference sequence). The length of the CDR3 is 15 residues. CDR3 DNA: TGTGCCAGCAGCTTGGGTGGAGGGGGCAATCAGCCCCGGCATTTT. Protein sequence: CASSLGGGGNQPRHF. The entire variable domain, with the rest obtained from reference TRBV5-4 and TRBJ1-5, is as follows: ETGVTQSPTHLIKTRGQQVTLRCSSQSGHNTVSWYQQALGQGPQFIFQYYREEENGRGNFPPRFSGLQFPNYSSELNVNALELDDSALYLCASSLGGGGNQPRHFGDGTRLSIL.

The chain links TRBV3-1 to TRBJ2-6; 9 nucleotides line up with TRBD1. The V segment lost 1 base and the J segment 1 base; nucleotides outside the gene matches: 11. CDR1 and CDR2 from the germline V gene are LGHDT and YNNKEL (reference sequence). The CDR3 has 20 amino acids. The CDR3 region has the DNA TGTGCCAGCAGCCAAGTAAGACGGGACAGGGACTCTTCTGGGGCCAACGTCCTGACTTTC. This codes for CASSQVRRDRDSSGANVLTF.